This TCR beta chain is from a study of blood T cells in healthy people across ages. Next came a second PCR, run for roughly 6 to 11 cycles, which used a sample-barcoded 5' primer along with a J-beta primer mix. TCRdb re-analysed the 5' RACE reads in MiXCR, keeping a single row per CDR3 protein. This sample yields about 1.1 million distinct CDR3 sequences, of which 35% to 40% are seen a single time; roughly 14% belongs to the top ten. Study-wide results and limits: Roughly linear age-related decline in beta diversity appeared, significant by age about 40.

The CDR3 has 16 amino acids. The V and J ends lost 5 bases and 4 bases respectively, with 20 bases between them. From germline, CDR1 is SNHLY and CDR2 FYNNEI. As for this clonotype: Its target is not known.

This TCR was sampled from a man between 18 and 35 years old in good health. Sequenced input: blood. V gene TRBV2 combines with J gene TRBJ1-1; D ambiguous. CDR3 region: CASSPRPLSLSTEAFF. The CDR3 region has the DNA TGTGCCAGCAGTCCCCGGCCACTATCATTAAGCACTGAAGCTTTCTTT.